This passage covers 27 T cell receptor beta chains from one sample sequenced in a study of T cell responses to AZD1222 COVID-19 vaccine. Generated by immunoSEQ multiplex PCR, the TCRdb table keeps only in-frame clones and is missing some. The sample includes 95,000 to 100,000 clones, 80% to 90% of them seen just once. The sequencing here drew on peripheral blood, taken on day 0 of AZD1222 vaccination. All receptors derive from an adult in good health.

This rearrangement joins TRBV6-1 to TRBJ1-1; D is ambiguous. Germline V gives CDR1 MNHNS, CDR2 SASEGT. This CDR3 region has 14 residues. V gave up 1 base and J gave up 4 bases, with 10 bases separating them. CDR3 sequence (DNA): TGTGCCAGCAGTGAAGTATTATTGGGCACTGAAGCTTTCTTT. Amino acids: CASSEVLLGTEAFF.

This clone was picked up one time. This chain joins TRBV3-1 (or the pseudogene TRBV3-2) and TRBJ1-1; a weak D match, TRBD1 (5 bases). This CDR3 has 13 amino acids. The V gene lost 1 base and the J gene lost 5 bases, with 8 bases spanning the gap. The germline V gene has CDR1 LGHDT and CDR2 YNNKEL (reference sequence). The CDR3 loop reads CASSQAGGTEAFF. DNA for the CDR3: TGTGCCAGCAGCCAAGCGGGGGGAACTGAAGCTTTCTTT.

The CDR3 DNA sequence: TGTGCCAGCAGCCCAGGTCGAGACACCATATATTTT. Its translation is CASSPGRDTIYF. The rearrangement links TRBV12-3 or TRBV12-4 to TRBJ1-3; no firm D call. This CDR3 region has 12 residues. The ends were cut back, 6 bases at V and 8 bases at J, with 11 bases in the middle.

This clone was counted once. This CDR3 reads CASRVQPSSYEQYF. CDR3 DNA: TGTGCCAGCAGGGTCCAGCCAAGCTCCTACGAGCAGTACTTC. The chain employs TRBV7-2 and TRBJ2-7; D unresolved. The V gene's germline CDR1 is SGHTA and CDR2 FQGNSA. This CDR3 comprises 14 residues. Trimming removed 6 bases from V and 0 bases from J, with 12 bases in between.

The rearrangement joins TRBV5-1 to TRBJ2-7; unclear D gene. V was pared by 7 bases and J by 6 bases, with 20 bases between. CDR3 length: 14 amino acids. The V gene's germline CDR1 is SGHRS and CDR2 YFSETQ. The CDR3 nucleotides read TGCGCCAGCGCCCCTCCGGTCTCCCCTACCGAGCAGTACTTC. Its protein product is CASAPPVSPTEQYF.

Of note for this clone: The junction and the germline gene differ at one end; a read error may be behind it. The rearrangement joins TRBV3-1 (or the pseudogene TRBV3-2) to TRBJ1-4; D perhaps matches TRBD1 (5 bases). The CDR3 is made up of 16 amino acids. Germline V gene data show CDR1 as LGHDT and CDR2 as YNNKEL (reference sequence). In DNA form, the CDR3 reads TGTGCCAGCAACCAAGACCGCCGGGGGTCTAATGAAAAACTGTTTTTT. This encodes CASNQDRRGSNEKLFF.

The chain employs TRBV27 and TRBJ2-7; the D gene could be TRBD1 or TRBD2 (6 bases each). V lost 4 bases, J lost 4 bases, and 20 bases lay in between. The length of the CDR3 is 16 residues. Germline values: CDR1 MNHEY, CDR2 SMNVEV (reference sequence). Written as DNA, the CDR3 is TGTGCCAGCAGTTGGGCGGGAACCGGCAGGGGTTACGAGCAGTACTTC. As protein: CASSWAGTGRGYEQYF.

The chain recombines TRBV15 with TRBJ1-3; 7 bases are shared with TRBD1. Trimming took 0 bases from V and 0 from J; bases not matched to a gene: 8. The CDR3 runs 18 residues. Germline CDR1 reads LNHNV; CDR2 reads YYDKDF (reference sequence). CDR3 sequence: CATSRDRDRPSSGNTIYF. DNA of the CDR3: TGTGCCACCAGCAGAGATCGGGACAGACCCAGCTCTGGAAACACCATATATTTT.

The chain has TRBV18 and TRBJ1-3, with D maybe TRBD1 (6 bases). The CDR3 sequence is 13 residues long. In germline, CDR1 is KGHSH, CDR2 LQKENI. V lost 3 bases and J 4 bases, leaving 7 bases between the germline ends. Here the CDR3 reads CASSPQGGNTIYF. CDR3 DNA sequence: TGTGCCAGCTCACCTCAGGGGGGAAACACCATATATTTT.

The table lists this clone with a few counts. CDR3 region: CASSYSSDRATGYTF. The CDR3 DNA reads TGTGCCAGCAGTTACTCATCGGACAGGGCAACTGGCTACACCTTC. This chain joins TRBV6-6 and TRBJ1-2; the match to TRBD1 covers 8 bases. Trimming cost V 0 bases and J 7 bases; bases outside gene matches: 7. The CDR3 spans 15 residues. Germline CDR1 is MNHNY and CDR2 is SVGAGI (reference sequence).

This clone was seen a single time. V and J are TRBV12-3 or TRBV12-4 and TRBJ2-1; D remains ambiguous. Deletions cut 1 base from V and 9 bases from J, with 10 bases between. This CDR3 has 13 residues. The CDR3 sequence: CASSLGGSSEQFF. In DNA, the CDR3 is TGTGCCAGCAGTTTAGGAGGTTCTAGTGAGCAGTTCTTC.

The gene calls are TRBV11-3 and TRBJ2-2; TRBD1 is a possible D gene (6 bases). This CDR3 has 18 amino acids. Trimming stripped 5 bases from V and 5 bases from J, with 24 bases between. Germline V CDR1 and CDR2: SGHNT, YENEEA. For the CDR3, the DNA is TGTGCCAGCAGCCCGGACAGTGGAGATTGGGGGAGAACCGGGGAGCTGTTTTTT. It encodes CASSPDSGDWGRTGELFF.

This chain connects TRBV6-6 to TRBJ2-7; the match to TRBD2 covers 7 bases. This CDR3 comprises 13 residues. CDR1 is MNHNY, CDR2 SVGAGI, per germline (reference sequence). V gave up 3 bases and J gave up 2 bases; unmatched junction bases: 1. CDR3 amino acids: CASSYGTTYEQYF. The CDR3 DNA follows: TGTGCCAGCAGTTATGGGACTACCTACGAGCAGTACTTC.

The genes are TRBV7-9 and TRBJ1-2; D remains ambiguous. Trimming took 4 bases from V and 4 from J, leaving 13 bases between them. The length of the CDR3 is 14 residues. Germline V gene sequence: CDR1 SEHNR, CDR2 FQNEAQ (reference sequence). CDR3 residues: CASSSPSEFYGYTF. The CDR3 nucleotides are TGTGCCAGCAGCTCACCCAGTGAATTCTATGGCTACACCTTC.

This chain uses TRBV5-1 with TRBJ1-2; D not resolved. There are 12 residues in the CDR3. Germline CDR1 and CDR2: SGHRS and YFSETQ. V lost 0 bases to trimming and J lost 1 base, with 1 base between them. The CDR3 nucleotides are TGCGCCAGCAGCTTGGATAACTATGGCTACACCTTC. Its translation: CASSLDNYGYTF.

This chain links TRBV6-1 with TRBJ2-7; 10 nucleotides line up with TRBD1. The CDR3 loop spans 15 amino acids. Germline V gives CDR1 MNHNS, CDR2 SASEGT. The trim removed 3 bases at V and 2 bases at J, leaving 4 bases unmatched. CDR3 protein: CASSELGQGTYEQYF. The DNA for the CDR3 is TGTGCCAGCAGTGAGTTGGGACAGGGGACCTACGAGCAGTACTTC.

For the CDR3, the DNA is TGTGCCAGTAGCAAACAGGTTTATAATTCACCCCTCCACTTT. Its protein product is CASSKQVYNSPLHF. The chain recombines TRBV19 with TRBJ1-6, with D perhaps TRBD1 (5 bases). V was clipped by 6 bases and J by 4 bases, with 10 bases between them. The CDR3 has 14 amino acids. Germline CDR1 and CDR2: LNHDA and SQIVND (reference sequence).

This chain uses TRBV3-1 (or the pseudogene TRBV3-2) with TRBJ2-1; 8 bases match TRBD1. The CDR3 covers 15 residues. Trimming at V came to 0 bases and at J to 7 bases, leaving 5 bases not matched to a gene. Germline CDR1 LGHDT, CDR2 YNNKEL (reference sequence). CDR3 in DNA: TGTGCCAGCAGCCAAGAATGGACAGGGTTGAATGAGCAGTTCTTC. This sequence encodes CASSQEWTGLNEQFF.

The V gene is TRBV19, the J gene TRBJ2-7; 8 nucleotides line up with TRBD1. The ends lost 2 bases at V and 4 bases at J; junction bases unmatched: 7. The CDR3 loop spans 15 amino acids. From germline, CDR1 is LNHDA and CDR2 SQIVND (reference sequence). CDR3 region: CASSIPGTGIYEQYF. DNA of the CDR3: TGTGCCAGTAGTATACCCGGGACAGGTATTTACGAGCAGTACTTC.

The chain recombines TRBV10-3 with TRBJ2-7; D assignment may be TRBD1 or TRBD2 (5 bases each). With 0 bases removed from V and 2 bases from J, the gap between germline ends came to 26 bases. CDR1 is ENHRY, CDR2 SYGVKD, per germline. This CDR3 spans 20 amino acids. CDR3 sequence reads: CAISESLAPKRGRTPYEQYF. As DNA, the CDR3 is TGTGCCATCAGTGAGTCGTTAGCGCCAAAAAGGGGACGGACCCCCTACGAGCAGTACTTC.

The chain joins TRBV6-5 to TRBJ2-7, with 11 bases aligning to TRBD2. The V and J ends lost 5 bases and 2 bases, in that order; junction bases with no gene match: 5. This CDR3 spans 15 amino acids. Germline CDR1 MNHEY, CDR2 SVGAGI. The CDR3 bases are TGTGCCAGCAGTACCGGGACTAGCGGTACCTACGAGCAGTACTTC. Translated: CASSTGTSGTYEQYF.

V and J are TRBV19 and TRBJ1-2; D might be TRBD1 (5 bases). V was pared by 3 bases and J by 3 bases, with 8 bases between. The CDR3 is made up of 13 amino acids. Germline-derived CDR1 and CDR2 are LNHDA and SQIVND (reference sequence). The CDR3, as DNA: TGTGCCAGTAGTATCCAACAGGACTATGGCTACACCTTC. This encodes CASSIQQDYGYTF. Filled out from reference TRBV19 and TRBJ1-2, the complete variable domain reads DGGITQSPKYLFRKEGQNVTLSCEQNLNHDAMYWYRQDPGQGLRLIYYSQIVNDFQKGDIAEGYSVSREKKESFPLTVTSAQKNPTAFYLCASSIQQDYGYTFGSGTRLTVV.

This chain joins TRBV12-3 or TRBV12-4 and TRBJ1-2; perhaps TRBD1 as D (6 bases). The V and J ends lost 3 bases and 4 bases respectively, with 9 bases between them. The CDR3 sequence is 13 residues long. The CDR3 is CASSLNRVYGYTF. The CDR3 nucleotides read TGTGCCAGCAGTTTGAACAGGGTCTATGGCTACACCTTC.

Here the CDR3 DNA reads TGCGCCAGCAGCCAAGATGGTATTCGGAATCAGCCCCAGCATTTT. Amino acid sequence: CASSQDGIRNQPQHF. The V and J genes are TRBV4-3 and TRBJ1-5; D gene ambiguous. V lost 0 bases to trimming and J lost 4 bases, with 10 bases between them. Germline V gene data show CDR1 as LGHNA and CDR2 as YSLEER. This CDR3 has 15 residues.

V and J are TRBV2 and TRBJ2-1, with D hard to call. CDR1 SNHLY and CDR2 FYNNEI come from the germline V gene. The CDR3 consists of 11 residues. The germline V and J ends were trimmed by 2 bases and 8 bases, with 4 bases remaining between them. DNA for the CDR3: TGTGCCAGCAGTGAAAACGATGAGCAGTTCTTC. This gives the protein CASSENDEQFF.

The DNA of the CDR3 is TGTGCCAGCAGCCGGGTGGGCAGGGGCAATTCACCCCTCCACTTT. Encoded protein: CASSRVGRGNSPLHF. The chain combines TRBV3-1 (or the pseudogene TRBV3-2) with TRBJ1-6; D might be TRBD1 (6 bases). This CDR3 spans 15 amino acids. Germline values: CDR1 LGHDT, CDR2 YNNKEL (reference sequence). V was pared by 4 bases and J by 7 bases, with 14 bases between.

This clone has only one observation. The rearrangement links TRBV12-3 or TRBV12-4 to TRBJ1-1; the D is unclear. Trimming left V 2 bases short and J 8 bases short, with 6 bases between. The length of the CDR3 is 11 residues. The DNA for the CDR3 is TGTGCCAGCAGTTTATTTAGGGAAGCTTTCTTT. As protein: CASSLFREAFF.